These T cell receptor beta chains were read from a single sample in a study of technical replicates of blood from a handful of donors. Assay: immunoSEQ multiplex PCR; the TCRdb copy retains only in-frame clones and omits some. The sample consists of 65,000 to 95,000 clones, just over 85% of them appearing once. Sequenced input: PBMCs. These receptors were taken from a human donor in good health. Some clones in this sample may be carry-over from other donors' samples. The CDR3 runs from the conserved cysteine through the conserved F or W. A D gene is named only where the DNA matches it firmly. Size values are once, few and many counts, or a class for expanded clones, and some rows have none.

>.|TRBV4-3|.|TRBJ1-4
TGCGCCAGCAGCCAAAAGATCGGGAAAACTAATGAAAAACTGTTTTTT
CASSQKIGKTNEKLFF
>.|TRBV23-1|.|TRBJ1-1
TGCGCCAGCAGTCAACCCCAGGGTTCCGCGAACACTGAAGCTTTCTTT
CASSQPQGSANTEAFF
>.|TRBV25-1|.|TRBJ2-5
TGTGCCAGCAGTGATTTCTCTAGGTGGACCCAGTACTTC
CASSDFSRWTQYF
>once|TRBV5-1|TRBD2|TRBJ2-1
TGCGCCAGCAGCGTCAGCGGGGGTTACAATGAGCAGTTCTTC
CASSVSGGYNEQFF
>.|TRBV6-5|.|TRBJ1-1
TGTGCCAGCAGTTCGCCGGGAGGGATGACGGGGACTGAAGCTTTCTTT
CASSSPGGMTGTEAFF
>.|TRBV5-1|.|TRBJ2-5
TGCGCCAGCAGCTCGACAGGCCTTAGGGAGACCCAGTACTTC
CASSSTGLRETQYF
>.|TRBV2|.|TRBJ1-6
TGTGCCAGCAGTGTAGTCATATATAATTCACCCCTCCACTTT
CASSVVIYNSPLHF
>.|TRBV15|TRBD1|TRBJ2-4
TGTGCCACCAGCGCGGACAGGGCGACAAACATTCAGTACTTC
CATSADRATNIQYF
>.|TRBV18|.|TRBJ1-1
TGTGCCAGCTCACGGTACCAAGGGGATGTCATGAACACTGAAGCTTTCTTT
CASSRYQGDVMNTEAFF
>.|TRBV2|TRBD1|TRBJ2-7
TGTGCCAGCAGAAAACAGGGGAAAAGCTCCTACGAGCAGTACTTC
CASRKQGKSSYEQYF
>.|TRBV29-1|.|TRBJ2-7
TGCAGCGCTACAGGAACCTACGAGCAGTACTTC
CSATGTYEQYF
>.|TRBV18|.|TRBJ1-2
TGTGCCAGCTCACCCCGAGAGGGGGACTATGGCTACACCTTC
CASSPREGDYGYTF
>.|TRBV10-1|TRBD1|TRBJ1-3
TGCGCCAGCAGTGTCCGGGACAGGGGAAACACCATATATTTT
CASSVRDRGNTIYF
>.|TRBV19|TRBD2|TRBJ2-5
TGTGCCAGTAGTATAGCCTCGTCTAGCGGTAGGGAGACCCAGTACTTC
CASSIASSSGRETQYF
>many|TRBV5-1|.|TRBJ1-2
TGCGCCAGCCGCGGGGGGGCAGGAGGCTACACCTTC
CASRGGAGGYTF
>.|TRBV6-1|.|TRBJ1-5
TGTGCCAGCAGGGGGGAGGGGGAAAATCAGCCCCAGCATTTT
CASRGEGENQPQHF
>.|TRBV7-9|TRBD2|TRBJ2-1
TGTGCCAGCAGCAAGACTAGCGGGTCCTACAATGAGCAGTTCTTC
CASSKTSGSYNEQFF
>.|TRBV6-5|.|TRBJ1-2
TGTGCCAGCAGTTACGATTCAGGGAAGATCTATGGCTACACCTTC
CASSYDSGKIYGYTF
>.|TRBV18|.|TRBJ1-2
TGTGCCAGCTCACCACCGGAGCTACCTAACTATGGCTACACCTTC
CASSPPELPNYGYTF
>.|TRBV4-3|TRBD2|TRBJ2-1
TGCGCCAGCAGCCAAGAGTCTAGCGGGGGGGGACATGAGCAGTTCTTC
CASSQESSGGGHEQFF
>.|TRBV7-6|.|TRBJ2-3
TGTGCCAGCAGCCAGACAGATACGCAGTATTTT
CASSQTDTQYF
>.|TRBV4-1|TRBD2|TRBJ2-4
TGCGCCAGCAGCCAAATCCTAGCGGGAGGGCCAGACATTCAGTACTTC
CASSQILAGGPDIQYF
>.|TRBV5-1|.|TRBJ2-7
TGCGCCAGCAGCTTGGCCTGGGGCAACGAGCAGTACTTC
CASSLAWGNEQYF
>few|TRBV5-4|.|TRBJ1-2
TGTGCCAGCAGCTTATCCGTAGCGGGGTTCGGCTACACCTTC
CASSLSVAGFGYTF
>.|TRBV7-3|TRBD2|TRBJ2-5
TGTGCCAGCAGCTTAATGCCAGCGGGGGGCCAAGAGACCCAGTACTTC
CASSLMPAGGQETQYF
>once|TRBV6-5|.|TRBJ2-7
TGTGCCAGCAGTTCATCATGGGGACTGTCCTACGAGCAGTACTTC
CASSSSWGLSYEQYF
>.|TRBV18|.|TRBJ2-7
TGTGCCAGCTCACCACTTTGGACAACTAACTACGAGCAGTACTTC
CASSPLWTTNYEQYF
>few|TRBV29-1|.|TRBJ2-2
TGCAGCGTTGACGGGTACACCGGGGAGCTGTTTTTT
CSVDGYTGELFF
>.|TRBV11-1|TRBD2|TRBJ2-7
TGTGCCAGCACCCCCGGGACTAGCGGATCTCGTGAGCAGTACTTC
CASTPGTSGSREQYF